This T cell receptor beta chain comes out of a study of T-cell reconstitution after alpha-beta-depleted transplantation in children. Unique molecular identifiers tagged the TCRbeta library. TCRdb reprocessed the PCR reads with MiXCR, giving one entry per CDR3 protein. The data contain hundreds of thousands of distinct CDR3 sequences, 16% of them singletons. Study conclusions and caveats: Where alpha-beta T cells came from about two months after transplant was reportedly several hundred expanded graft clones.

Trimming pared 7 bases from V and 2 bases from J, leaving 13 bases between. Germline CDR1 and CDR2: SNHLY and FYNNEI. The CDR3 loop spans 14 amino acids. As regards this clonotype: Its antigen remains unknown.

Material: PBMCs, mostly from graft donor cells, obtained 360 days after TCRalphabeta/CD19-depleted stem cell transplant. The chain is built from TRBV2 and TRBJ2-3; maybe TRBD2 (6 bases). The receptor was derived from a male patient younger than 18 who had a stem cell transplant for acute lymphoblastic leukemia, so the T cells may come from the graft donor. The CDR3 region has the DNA TGTGCCAGCACCGGAAGCGGGTACACAGATACGCAGTATTTT. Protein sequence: CASTGSGYTDTQYF. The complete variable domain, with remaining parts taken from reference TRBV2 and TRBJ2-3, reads EPEVTQTPSHQVTQMGQEVILRCVPISNHLYFYWYRQILGQKVEFLVSFYNNEISEKSEIFDDQFSVERPDGSNFTLKIRSTKLEDSAMYFCASTGSGYTDTQYFGPGTRLTVL.